The T cell receptor (beta chain) under discussion was sequenced for a study of blood T cell repertoires in COVID-19 (TCRdb year 2020). For context, the study as a whole: The collaborator samples originated in the United States, Italy and Spain and spanned the acute and convalescent phases of COVID-19. The material from the prospective study consisted of cDNA or gDNA derived from T cells, B-cell-depleted T cells, or PBMCs. The repertoires were made available in a free public database intended to serve as a resource for research on the immune response to SARS-CoV-2. The samples were drawn from the first 160 participants of the ongoing ImmuneRACE study and from 950 to 1,500 subjects provided by 6 global collaborators. Deeply sampled blood TCRbeta repertoires from subjects exposed to, actively infected with, or recovered from COVID-19 were included in the dataset. Where available, HLA class I and class II types were obtained from metadata supplied by the sample provider rather than from assay-based typing. Nearly every sample came with metadata listing a de-identified subject ID, COVID-19 status, age in years and sex. The paper as a whole reports these results and caveats: How much clinical and demographic metadata was included differed by source and by participant, and the metadata was provided uncurated.

Participants in the prospective study were aged roughly 18 to 100 years, lived in 20 to 30 United States geographic areas, and enrolled through a virtual design. In the prospective study, cohorts were assigned on the basis of participant-reported clinical history obtained from a screening survey and a study questionnaire. Mobile phlebotomists in the prospective study collected whole blood, serum and a nasopharyngeal or oropharyngeal swab from every participant. Additional blood draws and questionnaires over an approximately 2-month period could optionally be provided by prospective study participants. Before DNA extraction, prospective study blood samples were shipped either frozen or at room temperature. TCRbeta CDR3 regions were amplified from genomic DNA using the immunoSEQ Assay, a bias-controlled multiplex PCR. As for how the authors treated the data: The number of nucleated cells in each sample was estimated by amplification of reference gene primers within the assay. To quantify the absolute abundance of each unique TCRbeta CDR3 rearrangement, sequence reads were collapsed and filtered. For each sample, productive Simpson clonality was calculated by taking the square root of Simpson's diversity index across productive rearrangements. TCRdb provides this immuneACCESS table in a form limited to in-frame rearrangements. Some clones are lacking; in checked studies, under half of them reflect an unresolved V gene, and why the rest are absent is not known. V and J calls and clone size are as listed in that table; D and trimming were resolved from the DNA. For this sample there are some 410,000 clones; 85% to 90% appear just once. Jointly, the top ten make up 0.97% of the sample.

Of note for this clone: This clone's antigen is unknown. The sample holds no much larger clone one base away, and base qualities are not on file.

CDR1 and CDR2 (SGHVS, FNYEAQ) derive from the germline V gene. From cysteine to phenylalanine, the CDR3 is 13 amino acids long. Kept here is only the CDR3 DNA, which spans 39 bases and is read in frame from base 1. V loses 8 bases of germline sequence and J loses 4 bases, and the interval between the two ends is 14 bases. The sequenced sample was PBMCs or T cells enriched from blood (not recorded which). This receptor was obtained from a woman aged 25 to 39 with acute COVID-19. The sequence is built from TRBV7-6 and TRBJ1-1, with the D gene too uncertain to name. The CDR3 protein is CASYNPISTEAFF. In nucleotides, the sequence is TGTGCCAGCTACAATCCGATAAGCACTGAAGCTTTCTTT. With the portions outside the CDR3 filled from the reference TRBV7-6 and TRBJ1-1 genes, the complete variable region becomes GAGVSQSPRYKVTKRGQDVALRCDPISGHVSLYWYRQALGQGPEFLTYFNYEAQQDKSGLPNDRFSAERPEGSISTLTIQRTEQRDSAMYRCASYNPISTEAFFGQGTRLTVV.